The T cell receptor beta chain described here comes from a study of cytomegalovirus exposure and HLA in healthy donors. Study-wide points: The later analysis indicated that the majority of CMV-associated TCR beta chains appeared HLA-restricted.

This CDR3 spans 14 amino acids. Germline CDR1 is SGHRS and CDR2 is YFSETQ. With 4 bases clipped from V and 5 bases from J, the junction kept 8 bases outside the gene matches. For this clone: The antigen remains undetermined.

With 60 Vbeta and 13 Jbeta primers, the PCR was carried out. Original processing methods: There were about 80 million unique TCR beta chains by a later count, and around 10 million of them were shared. Profiling relied on immunoSEQ multiplex PCR, and the TCRdb table lists in-frame clones only, not all of them. D and trimming come from the DNA, and the V and J calls and clone size come from that table. The top ten clones hold more than 3.5% of a sample with 89,000 or so clones, 65% to 75% of them seen once. Sequencing input: PBMCs. This clonotype originated in a man in his sixties in good health and CMV-seronegative. The chain carries TRBV5-1 and TRBJ2-5; 7 nucleotides match TRBD1. The CDR3 protein is CASSTDRPAETQYF. CDR3 sequence (DNA): TGCGCCAGCAGCACGGACAGGCCGGCGGAGACCCAGTACTTC.